This TCR beta chain was found in a study of T cell repertoires in cytomegalovirus infection. The overall study: In the study, CMV epitopes included recently identified HLA-C-restricted and well-studied HLA-B-restricted ones. Matching HLA type and CMV infection were both indicated by public TCR beta signatures.

Study-wide results and caveats: There were HLA-C-restricted CMV-specific TCR beta clonotypes dominating the ex vivo response.

The CDR3 contains 15 residues. V lost 0 bases and J lost 1, with 11 bases in between. Germline values: CDR1 SGHRS, CDR2 YFSETQ. For this clonotype: Antigen specificity is unknown.

Via MiXCR, TCRdb re-called the reads, giving one row per CDR3 protein. The sample includes roughly 120,000 distinct CDR3 sequences, 30% of them seen just once. The chain couples TRBV5-1 to TRBJ2-7; tentative D call: TRBD1 (6 bases). The sequence was collected from a human donor in good health (CMV status not recorded). Some clones in this sample may be carry-over from other donors' samples. The specimen comprised CD8+ T cells from cultured PBMCs, sampled from culture after CMV antigen stimulation. The CDR3 bases are TGCGCCAGCAGCTTGGGGACGGGGACATCCTACGAGCAGTACTTC. Amino acids: CASSLGTGTSYEQYF.